There are many counts of the clone carrying this TCR beta chain. MiXCR, applied by TCRdb to the RACE reads, yields one record per CDR3 protein. The sample carries tens of thousands of distinct CDR3 sequences, about 9.3% recorded once. This specimen comes from a study of human T cells and chemical hapten exposure. At the level of the study: Skin of the upper inner arm, approximately 2 cm by approximately 2 cm, received 2% DPC for sensitization. Patients' scalps got diphenylcyclopropenone weekly throughout the roughly 23-week study.

Time point reported: patch test 1, 2 weeks after DPC sensitization. The treatment is: therapeutic diphenylcyclopropenone sensitization with weekly scalp DPC. This TCR came from a middle-aged woman with alopecia areata. Some clones in this sample may be carry-over from other donors' samples. The sequencing here drew on whole blood, taken in connection with sensitization to the hapten diphenylcyclopropenone (DPC).

CDR3 sequence: CASSLQPRAEAFF. CDR3 bases: TGTGCCAGCAGCCTTCAACCTAGGGCTGAAGCTTTCTTT. The rearrangement uses TRBV9 and TRBJ1-1, with D unresolved. V was clipped by 4 bases and J by 6 bases, with 13 bases between them. This CDR3 has 13 residues. The germline V gene has CDR1 SGDLS and CDR2 YYNGEE.